This T cell receptor (beta chain) is drawn from a study of low-dose radiotherapy and immunotherapy resistance in tumors. In germline, CDR1 is SGHAT, CDR2 FQNNGV. This CDR3 is built from 15 residues. Trimming cost V 6 bases and J 1 base; bases outside gene matches: 6. This sample's time point: before trial treatment. In this sample, this clonotype turned up many times. Alpha and beta chains were covered, as first-strand cDNA relied on TRAV- and TRBV-specific primers. TCRs were amplified for approximately 22 PCR cycles with a constant-region primer and V-primer adapter. TCRdb analysed the reads with MiXCR anew, one entry per CDR3 protein. The profile shows more than 45,000 distinct CDR3 sequences, approximately 25% of them singletons.

The chain joins TRBV11-2 to TRBJ2-7; TRBD2 agrees at 10 bases. This TCR was sampled from a male donor with prostate cancer. The sequencing here drew on PBMCs, taken before treatment. In DNA, the CDR3 is TGTGCCAGCAGATCAAGCGGGGGGGTGTCCTACGAGCAGTACTTC. Its translation is CASRSSGGVSYEQYF.